Reported below is one T cell receptor beta chain. The data originate from a study of shared clonotypes between healthy human individuals. As defined, naive CD8 cells were CD45RO-negative and positively selected for CCR7, with terminally differentiated effector memory CD45RA+ cells excluded. The material for each subset, its genomic DNA, was split evenly across several immunoSEQ plates. Clones were read by immunoSEQ multiplex PCR, and TCRdb kept only the in-frame ones, dropping some. The sample has millions of clones, less than 95% seen once. Per the germline V gene, CDR1 is LGHNT and CDR2 is FRNRAP. Between the trimmed V and J ends, which lost 4 bases and 18 bases, there was a span of 16 bases. The CDR3 spans 12 residues.

Sequences were obtained from naive CD8+ T cells sorted from blood. The receptor was isolated from a man between 18 and 35 years old in good health. This chain connects TRBV12-5 to TRBJ1-6; possibly TRBD1 for D (5 bases). CDR3 nucleotides: TGTGCTAGTGGTTCCGGGACGGCCGTTTCCCACTTT. It specifies CASGSGTAVSHF.